This TCR beta chain was identified in a study of blood T cell repertoires in COVID-19. Background on the study: There were acute and convalescent COVID-19 samples, and they came from the United States, Italy and Spain. T cells, B-cell-depleted T cells, or PBMCs supplied cDNA or gDNA.

Under the authors' procedure: Reference gene primers were amplified, and this amplification served to estimate nucleated cell counts. Measured with immunoSEQ multiplex PCR; TCRdb has only the in-frame clones, and not every one. V, J and clone size were drawn from that table, and D and trimming were deduced from the DNA. The table includes approximately 83,000 clones, 77% detected once. This CDR3 comprises 12 residues. Germline values: CDR1 SGHTA, CDR2 FQGNSA. Deletions cut 4 bases from V and 5 bases from J, with 9 bases between. The material sequenced was peripheral blood. The chain uses TRBV7-2 and TRBJ2-7, with D tentatively TRBD1 (6 bases). The receptor was isolated from an elderly woman with acute or convalescent COVID-19. The CDR3 region is CASSSRDNEQYF. The CDR3, as DNA: TGTGCCAGCAGCTCCCGGGACAACGAGCAGTACTTC.